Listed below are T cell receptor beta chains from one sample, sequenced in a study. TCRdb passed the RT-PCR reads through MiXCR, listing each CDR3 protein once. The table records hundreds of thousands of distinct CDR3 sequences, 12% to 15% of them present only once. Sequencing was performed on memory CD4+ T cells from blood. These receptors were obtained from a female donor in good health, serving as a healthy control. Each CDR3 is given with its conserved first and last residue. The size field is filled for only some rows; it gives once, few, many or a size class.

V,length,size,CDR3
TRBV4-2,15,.,CASSQDPSTNYGYTF
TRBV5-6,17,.,CASSLGPAGSGTGELFF
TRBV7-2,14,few,CASSSGQGAKEQYF
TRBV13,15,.,CASSLLPWGTDTQYF
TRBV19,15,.,CASSPPWGPGTEAFF
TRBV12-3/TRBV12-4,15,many,CASSLHKSSYNEQFF
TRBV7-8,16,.,CASSFGTGVLNTEAFF
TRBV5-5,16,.,CASSWRWEGHETEAFF
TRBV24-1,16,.,CATSTSSGNGRTEAFF
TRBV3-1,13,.,CASSQDLSRGYTF
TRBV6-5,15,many,CASSYSDQRADTQYF
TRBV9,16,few,CASSVGRGGGYNEQFF
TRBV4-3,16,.,CASSQVNRQGQDGYTF
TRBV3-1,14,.,CASSQPGPNTEAFF
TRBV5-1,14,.,CASSPGGEQETQYF
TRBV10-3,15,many,CAIRGTGASTDTQYF
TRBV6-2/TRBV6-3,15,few,CASRDERVRDTEAFF
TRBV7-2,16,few,CASSLQGRLSNQPQHF
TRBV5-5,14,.,CASSLKQDLYEQYF
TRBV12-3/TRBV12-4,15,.,CASSPSSGSGYEQYF
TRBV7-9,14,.,CASSLQGIDNEQFF
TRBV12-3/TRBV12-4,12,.,CATRLATGELFF
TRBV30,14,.,CAWSTSGIPTKQFF
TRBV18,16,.,CASSPTGTALGNIQYF
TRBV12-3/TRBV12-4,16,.,CASSPMTGDINYGYTF
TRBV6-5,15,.,CASSYSGTSGAEQYF
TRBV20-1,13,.,CSAPDSRYTEAFF
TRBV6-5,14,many,CASGPLSAASPLHF
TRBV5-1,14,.,CASSLEARRYEQYF
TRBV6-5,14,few,CASSYALDNYGYTF
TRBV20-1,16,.,CSARNPRTGDGDTQYF
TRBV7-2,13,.,CASSRDPGQPQHF
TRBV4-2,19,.,CASSQDRFGSSGSTDTQYF
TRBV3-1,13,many,CASSQERWQPQHF
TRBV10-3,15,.,CAISDGDRASYEQYF
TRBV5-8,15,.,CASSLVSGGGQPQHF
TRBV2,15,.,CASRQSAGAYNEQFF
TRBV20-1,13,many,CSANLQGEDTIYF
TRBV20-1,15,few,CSAPGYRTGNNEQFF
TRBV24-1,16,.,CATSDSLAASYNEQFF
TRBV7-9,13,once,CASSAGRGHGYTF
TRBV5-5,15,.,CASSLGTPNNQPQHF